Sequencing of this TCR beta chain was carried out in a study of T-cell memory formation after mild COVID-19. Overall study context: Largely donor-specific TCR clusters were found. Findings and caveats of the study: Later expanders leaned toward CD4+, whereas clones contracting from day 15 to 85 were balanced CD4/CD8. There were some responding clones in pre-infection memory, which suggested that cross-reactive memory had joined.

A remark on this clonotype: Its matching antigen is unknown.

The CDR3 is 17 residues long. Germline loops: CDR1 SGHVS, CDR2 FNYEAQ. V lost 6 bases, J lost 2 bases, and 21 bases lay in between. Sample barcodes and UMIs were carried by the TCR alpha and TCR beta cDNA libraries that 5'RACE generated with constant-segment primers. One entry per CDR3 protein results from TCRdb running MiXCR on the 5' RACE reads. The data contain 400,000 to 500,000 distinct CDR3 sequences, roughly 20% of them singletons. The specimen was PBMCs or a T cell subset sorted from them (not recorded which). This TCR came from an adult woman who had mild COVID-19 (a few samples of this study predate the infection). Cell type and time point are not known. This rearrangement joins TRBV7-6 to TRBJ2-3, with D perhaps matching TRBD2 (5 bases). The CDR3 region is CASSPAGPGIPTDTQYF. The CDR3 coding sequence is TGTGCCAGCAGTCCCGCGGGCCCCGGGATCCCCACAGATACGCAGTATTTT.